The TCR beta chain under discussion was sequenced for a study of a mutant IDH1 vaccine in newly diagnosed glioma. Time point indicated: week 23, last vaccination. Each dose of the vaccine consisted of 300 ug of mutant IDH1 20-mer peptide, with topical imiquimod. Of note for this clone: What it binds is unknown.

The CDR3 has 16 residues. CDR1 is MGHDK, CDR2 SYGVNS, per germline. With V trimmed by 1 base and J by 1 base, 5 bases remained unmatched. Sequencing used immunoSEQ multiplex PCR; TCRdb keeps in-frame clones, though not all of them. Of around 56,000 clones in the sample, roughly 81% are singletons; the top ten hold approximately 8.1%. The chain has TRBV25-1 and TRBJ2-5; 8 nucleotides match TRBD2. Sequencing used PBMCs, obtained from a glioma patient whose treatment included an IDH1 peptide vaccine. This clonotype originated in a woman aged 40 to 50 with glioma. Some clones in this sample may be carry-over from other donors' samples. CDR3 sequence (DNA): TGTGCCAGCAGTGAATTTCGGGGGGGACCCCAAGAGACCCAGTACTTC. This codes for CASSEFRGGPQETQYF.